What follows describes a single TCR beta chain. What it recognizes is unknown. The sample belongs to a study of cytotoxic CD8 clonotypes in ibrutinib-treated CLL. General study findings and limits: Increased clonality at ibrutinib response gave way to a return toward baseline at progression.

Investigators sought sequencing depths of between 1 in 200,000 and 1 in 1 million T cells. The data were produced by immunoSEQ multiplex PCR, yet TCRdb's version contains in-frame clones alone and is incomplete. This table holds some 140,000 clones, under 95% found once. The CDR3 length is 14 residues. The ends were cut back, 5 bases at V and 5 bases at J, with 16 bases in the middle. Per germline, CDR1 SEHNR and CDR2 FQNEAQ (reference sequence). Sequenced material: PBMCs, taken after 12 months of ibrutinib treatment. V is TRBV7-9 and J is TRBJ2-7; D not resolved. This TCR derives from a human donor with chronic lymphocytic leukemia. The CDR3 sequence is CASSNRPMEDEQYF. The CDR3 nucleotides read TGTGCCAGCAGCAACCGGCCCATGGAAGACGAGCAGTACTTC.